Sequencing of this T cell receptor (beta chain) was carried out in a study of cytomegalovirus exposure and HLA in healthy donors (dated by TCRdb to 2016 to 2017). For the wider study: According to an earlier analysis of 550 to 750 of the donors, 150 million to 200 million T cells yielded 90 million to 130 million unique TCR beta sequences and less than 300 Gb of sequence data. About 280 gigabases of sequencing data and about 92 million unique TCR sequences made up an early release that covered 500 to 650 HLA-typed donors. Of the 398 genotyped donors, less than 90% were placed in the genetic ancestry cluster associated with self-reported Caucasian donors. The study aimed to test whether signatures of past pathogen exposure could be identified by cataloging public T cell receptors. The T cell repertoires of roughly 660 subjects were profiled by immunosequencing and related to cytomegalovirus serostatus. A separate validation cohort of 90 to 150 different subjects was used in addition to the roughly 700-subject first cohort. To predict cytomegalovirus infection status, the study brought together high-throughput TCR immunosequencing, statistical association of individual TCRs with disease status, and machine learning. A later analysis re-examined previously published TCR beta repertoires from over 500 donors and added high-resolution HLA genotyping to investigate patterns of TCR occurrence. In the later analysis, no new phenotypic data were used to find candidate immune exposures; instead, reliance was placed on TCR beta sequences and their occurrence across donors. To decide whether each TCR beta V gene segment behaved as functional or pseudogenic, an earlier analysis of some 570 of the donors relied on high-throughput TCR beta sequencing. Donor age, sex, ethnicity and CMV serostatus were compiled alongside the repertoire data. A later genetic analysis took genome-wide SNP genotypes for about 65% of the roughly 670 donors and used that subset as a discovery cohort. All discovery cohort repertoires had been generated on a single sequencing platform. HLA typing included class I and class II loci at four-digit resolution. Typing coverage differed by locus: A, B, C, DRB1 and DQB1 were typed in about 620-640 donors, DQA1 in roughly 500, DPA1 in 600 to 610, and DPB1 in 472. Five DR-DQ haplotypes were handled as single units for association and clustering because linkage in the cohort was strong. Across 300 to 500 genotyped donors of the cohort, an average of about 250,000 unique TCR beta nucleotide sequences per donor were sequenced, and roughly a sixth of those sequences were non-productive. On the study overall, not on this receptor specifically: The 87-base-pair reads could not distinguish some IMGT-functional V segments, including TRBV6-2 and TRBV6-3, so those segments were excluded. HLA typing was unavailable for some donors at each locus, so association tests used only the typed subset. In vitro tests confirmed that three of the cytomegalovirus-associated TCR beta chains recognize cytomegalovirus antigens. Because counts were too low, around 17 rarely observed V segments, including chromosome 9 orphons, were left out of the earlier analysis of over 550 of the donors. According to a later analysis, parvovirus B19, influenza, CMV and Epstein-Barr virus appeared linked to several top co-occurrence clusters. A later genetic analysis associated a missense DCLRE1C variant with V-gene and J-gene trimming of TCR beta chains, and an independent cohort replicated the association. Presence/absence analyses assumed roughly uniform sequencing depth across donors, an assumption that may not hold. Correlated functional status among segregating V segments might be attributable to linkage disequilibrium, but an unknown experimental factor could not be ruled out. In this cohort, only TCR beta chains were sequenced, and detectable features were limited by the absence of alpha or paired-chain data. According to a later analysis, TCR association rates differed among HLA loci, with DRB1 alleles showing the most associated TCRs and HLA-C alleles showing the fewest. Most TCR sequences were observed very rarely across donors, whereas some public TCRs were present in many individuals. Cytomegalovirus status was reported to be diagnosed by the classifier with high specificity and sensitivity in both the original and validation cohorts. Strong co-occurrence of HLA alleles, especially DR and DQ, made assigning TCR associations to individual alleles difficult. A later analysis associated 17,000 or so TCR beta sequences with specific HLA alleles at a false discovery rate of 0.05. According to the authors, the approach could potentially be generalized to other disease states and immunological phenotypes. A further reported finding was that TCR beta sequences accurately predicted the HLA-A and HLA-B alleles for most subjects in the first cohort. A later analysis found that HLA-associated TCR beta chains were more clonally expanded and had lower generation probabilities than equally common non-associated chains. The sequencing pipeline was judged likely to have produced a cluster of highly shared sequence variants as a technical artifact. An earlier analysis of around 600 of the donors showed that most TCR beta V segments appeared in productive rearrangements either about 90% or about 30% of the time, which broadly matched IMGT annotations. Compared with the roughly 600-donor mean, donors in an Asian-associated ancestry cluster had fewer N-insertions in productive TCRs, according to a later genetic analysis. The study listed 170 or so TCR beta chains as associated with cytomegalovirus. For the cohort, immune exposure information was limited to CMV serostatus. In a later analysis, most CMV-associated TCR beta chains were found to appear HLA-restricted, with HLA associations seemingly driven largely by CMV exposure.

The germline V gene specifies LGHNT as CDR1 and FRNRAP as CDR2. Trimmed from V: 3 bases; trimmed from J: 5 bases; junction bases lacking a gene match: 9. There are 16 amino acids in the CDR3, from cysteine to phenylalanine inclusive. This entry keeps only the CDR3 DNA: 48 bases, framed from base 1. The cohort was made up of hundreds of healthy bone marrow donors. At the time of sampling, every cohort member was nominally healthy, though immune exposures that went unrecorded were likely present. The donor tested CMV seropositive, placing the donor among the 289 seropositive members of the cohort. Each donor provided a peripheral blood sample, and peripheral blood mononuclear cells were used for TCR beta sequencing. Genomic DNA was extracted from the blood cell samples with the Qiagen DNeasy Blood Extraction Kit. Library generation was performed with the immunoSEQ multiplex PCR assay. For the multiplex PCR, a mixture combining 60 forward primers for TCR Vbeta segments and 13 reverse primers for TCR Jbeta segments was used. Amplification of the CDR3 region of rearranged TCR beta genes was performed with a multiplex PCR assay on genomic DNA. The Illumina HiSeq System was used to sequence the amplified TCR beta libraries as 87-base-pair reads. From the authors' description of their analysis: A later analysis counted about 82 million unique TCR beta chains across the 666 repertoires, and some 11 million of these chains were shared by at least two donors. To remove PCR and sequencing errors, raw reads were error-corrected and collapsed into unique sequences using a nearest-neighbor algorithm that merged closely related sequences. V, D and J gene segments were assigned by aligning CDR3 sequences to IMGT reference sequences. For a sequence to be retained, at least a six-nucleotide match to both a V gene segment and a J gene segment was required. Rearrangements were classified as productive when the CDR3 lacked stop codons and remained in frame with V and J, and all other rearrangements were classified as non-productive. Following IMGT convention, CDR3 was defined as the stretch from the second conserved V-encoded cysteine to the conserved J-encoded phenylalanine. Sequences without an unambiguous match to a single V gene segment were excluded from the earlier analysis of several hundred of the donors. In an earlier analysis of more than 500 of the donors, a V segment was called functional when productive rearrangements were above 56.7%, and segregating when the standard deviation between donors exceeded 5%. A statistical classification framework was built for diagnosing cytomegalovirus status from the catalog of TCR beta chain sequences. V and J gene assignment, in a later analysis, came from comparing TCR nucleotide sequences with IMGT/GENE-DB human TR gene sequences. In a later analysis, CDR3 sequences and most-parsimonious VDJ recombination scenarios were assigned using the TCRdist pipeline. In a later analysis, each TCR beta chain was defined by its CDR3 amino acid sequence together with its V-gene family, and reads lacking a unique V-gene family were excluded. In a later analysis, 550 to 650 highly shared, low-generation-probability nucleotide sequences were removed to address suspected cross-contamination and a sequencing artifact. In a later analysis, a clonal expansion index was calculated for each public chain from normalized within-repertoire ranks of inferred template counts. A later analysis computed generation probabilities with a VDJ recombination model fitted to out-of-frame rearrangements, and checked the results against IGoR. A later analysis scored TCR-TCR, TCR-HLA and TCR-CMV co-occurrence with hypergeometric tests, applying a repertoire-size bias correction to TCR pairs. False discovery rates were estimated in a later analysis by permuting HLA or CMV assignments 20 times. In a later analysis, co-occurring TCRs were grouped with DBSCAN, and TCRdist sequence similarity was added when clustering was performed within HLA-allele-positive subsets. Repertoires with fewer than 30,000 or more than 120,000 public chains were left out of co-occurrence clustering, as were roughly five repertoires with anomalous nucleotide sharing. TCRdb provides this immuneACCESS table in a form limited to in-frame rearrangements. Some clones are lacking; in checked studies, under half of them reflect an unresolved V gene, and why the rest are absent is not known. The D gene and trimming were derived from the DNA, and the V and J assignments and clone size from that table. This sample holds some 170,000 clones; 77% were observed only once. Of the sample, roughly 3.6% falls within the top ten clones.

On this clone itself: Its target antigen remains unknown. Base qualities are missing; no much larger clone stands one base away.

Recombination linked TRBV12-5 to TRBJ2-1, and TRBD1 aligns with 8 junction nucleotides. The sequence was collected from a woman between 55 and 75 years old in good health and CMV-seropositive. The sample taken for sequencing was PBMCs. The CDR3 in this case is CASGLAQGELNNEQFF. The nucleotide sequence is given as TGTGCTAGTGGTTTAGCACAGGGGGAGCTCAACAATGAGCAGTTCTTC.